What follows are 27 T cell receptor beta chains derived from one specimen sequenced in a study of beta chain features in type 1 diabetes. Expressed TCRB transcripts were sequenced because the isolated RNA had all been reverse transcribed beforehand. Sequencing used immunoSEQ multiplex PCR; TCRdb keeps in-frame clones, though not all of them. In the table there are roughly 290,000 clones, roughly 8% of which are singletons. The specimen was central memory CD4+ T cells from blood. The origin of the receptors is a woman aged 18-29 years in good health.

This chain links TRBV5-1 with TRBJ2-3, with 10 bases fitting TRBD1. This CDR3 contains 13 residues. V lost 4 bases to trimming and J lost 9 bases; unmatched junction nucleotides: 5. Germline CDR1 and CDR2: SGHRS and YFSETQ. The chain's CDR3 is CASSRDRGGTQYF. CDR3 sequence (DNA): TGCGCCAGCAGCCGGGACAGGGGCGGGACGCAGTATTTT. The complete variable domain, with remaining parts taken from reference TRBV5-1 and TRBJ2-3, reads KAGVTQTPRYLIKTRGQQVTLSCSPISGHRSVSWYQQTPGQGLQFLFEYFSETQRNKGNFPGRFSGRQFSNSRSEMNVSTLELGDSALYLCASSRDRGGTQYFGPGTRLTVL.

The chain recombines TRBV5-1 with TRBJ1-4; tentative D call: TRBD1 (6 bases). V was shortened by 0 bases and J by 6 bases, with 12 bases between the two germline ends. The CDR3 is 15 amino acids. Germline values: CDR1 SGHRS, CDR2 YFSETQ. Here the CDR3 DNA reads TGCGCCAGCAGCTTGGAGACAGGCTCGGATGAAAAACTGTTTTTT. This gives the protein CASSLETGSDEKLFF.

This clone has just a few counts. This same CDR3 is encoded by further DNA sequences in the sample. The chain carries TRBV7-2 and TRBJ1-1; 7 bases fit TRBD1. The V gene end was trimmed by 5 bases and the J gene end by 1 base; junction bases not matched to a gene: 4. CDR3 length: 14 amino acids. Germline values: CDR1 SGHTA, CDR2 FQGNSA. The CDR3 sequence is CASSLQGTNTEAFF. CDR3 DNA: TGTGCCAGCAGCCTACAGGGGACGAACACTGAAGCTTTCTTT.

This clone was found many times. CDR3 protein: CASSLGGGSGTEAFF. The CDR3 DNA sequence: TGTGCCAGCAGCCTTGGAGGGGGCTCAGGCACTGAAGCTTTCTTT. This chain uses TRBV11-2 with TRBJ1-1; 7 nucleotides line up with TRBD1. V gave up 5 bases and J gave up 4 bases; unmatched junction bases: 10. Germline V gene data show CDR1 as SGHAT and CDR2 as FQNNGV. The CDR3 is made up of 15 amino acids.

This clone came up a few times. The V gene is TRBV18, the J gene TRBJ1-2; D call uncertain. This CDR3 contains 16 residues. V was trimmed by 4 bases and J by 2 bases, leaving 17 bases between them. Germline CDR1 reads KGHSH; CDR2 reads LQKENI. The CDR3 loop reads CASSLGSPESNYGYTF. For the CDR3, the DNA is TGTGCCAGCTCACTCGGCAGCCCGGAGTCAAACTATGGCTACACCTTC.

A few counts support this clone. The rearrangement links TRBV27 to TRBJ1-1; the D is unclear. Germline CDR1 reads MNHEY; CDR2 reads SMNVEV (reference sequence). The germline V and J ends were trimmed by 0 bases and 0 bases, with 11 bases remaining between them. The CDR3 extends over 16 amino acids. CDR3 residues: CASSLSLTALNTEAFF. CDR3 DNA sequence: TGTGCCAGCAGTTTATCGTTAACAGCTCTGAACACTGAAGCTTTCTTT.

This clone was detected ten times or more. The chain joins TRBV7-2 to TRBJ2-3; D remains ambiguous. Looked up from germline, CDR1 is SGHTA and CDR2 is FQGNSA. The ends were cut back, 3 bases at V and 4 bases at J, with 8 bases in the middle. The CDR3 extends over 13 amino acids. As DNA, the CDR3 is TGTGCCAGCAGCTTTTCTGGGGCAGATACGCAGTATTTT. It is translated as CASSFSGADTQYF.

The chain couples TRBV19 to TRBJ2-3; no clear D gene. Trimming stripped 5 bases from V and 0 bases from J, with 9 bases between. The CDR3 is 14 amino acids. CDR1 and CDR2 from the germline V gene are LNHDA and SQIVND (reference sequence). The CDR3 DNA reads TGTGCCAGTAGTCTGTTGCAGAGCACAGATACGCAGTATTTT. This sequence encodes CASSLLQSTDTQYF.

This clone was counted a few times. A far larger clone is one base from this, pointing to a likely read error. V and J are TRBV15 and TRBJ1-2; D not certain. Germline assignment: CDR1 LNHNV and CDR2 YYDKDF (reference sequence). This CDR3 is 12 amino acids long. CDR3 bases: TGTTCCACCAGCAACGAAGGCTATGGCTACACCTTC. Protein: CSTSNEGYGYTF. Full variable domain (rest looked up from reference TRBV15 and TRBJ1-2): DAMVIQNPRYQVTQFGKPVTLSCSQTLNHNVMYWYQQKSSQAPKLLFHYYDKDFNNEADTPDNFQSRRPNTSFCFLDIRSPGLGDTAMYLCSTSNEGYGYTFGSGTRLTVV.

This clone appeared a few times. CDR3 bases: TGTGCCAGTATTGCTTTCTCTGGAAACACCATATATTTT. It translates to CASIAFSGNTIYF. The V gene is TRBV19, the J gene TRBJ1-3; D not certain. CDR1 LNHDA and CDR2 SQIVND come from the germline V gene (reference sequence). Trimming took 7 bases from V and 0 from J, leaving 7 bases between them. This CDR3 region has 13 residues.

This clone was detected only a few times. The rearrangement links TRBV5-4 to TRBJ1-6; D uncertain. V was shortened by 0 bases and J by 5 bases, with 9 bases between the two germline ends. The germline gives CDR1 SGHNT, CDR2 YYREEE (reference sequence). This CDR3 region has 15 residues. The CDR3 loop reads CASSLASGNNSPLHF. The DNA for the CDR3 is TGTGCCAGCAGCTTGGCGTCGGGGAATAATTCACCCCTCCACTTT. Variable domain in full (rest from reference TRBV5-4 and TRBJ1-6): ETGVTQSPTHLIKTRGQQVTLRCSSQSGHNTVSWYQQALGQGPQFIFQYYREEENGRGNFPPRFSGLQFPNYSSELNVNALELDDSALYLCASSLASGNNSPLHFGNGTRLTVT.

The rearrangement joins TRBV19 to TRBJ2-3; D not resolved. Germline V lookup: CDR1 LNHDA, CDR2 SQIVND (reference sequence). The CDR3 covers 14 residues. The V end lost 4 bases, the J end lost 2 bases, and 10 bases lay between the germline ends. CDR3 residues: CASSKGPSTDTQYF. The CDR3 nucleotides read TGTGCCAGTAGTAAAGGACCATCCACAGATACGCAGTATTTT.

This clone was observed a handful of times. The chain recombines TRBV11-2 with TRBJ1-1, with a weak D call TRBD1 (5 bases). The germline CDR1 and CDR2 sequences are SGHAT and FQNNGV. The CDR3 consists of 14 residues. V was shortened by 2 bases and J by 9 bases, with 16 bases between the two germline ends. This chain's CDR3 is CASSLMSGGTQAFF. The CDR3, as DNA: TGTGCCAGCAGCTTAATGAGCGGGGGAACCCAAGCTTTCTTT.

The table lists this clone with a few counts. The J gene is TRBJ1-1, the V gene TRBV7-6; D ambiguous. Germline loops: CDR1 SGHVS, CDR2 FNYEAQ. Trimming pared 5 bases from V and 1 base from J, leaving 11 bases between. The CDR3 consists of 14 residues. Written as DNA, the CDR3 is TGTGCCAGCAGCCTGGCTGGAGAGAACACTGAAGCTTTCTTT. This codes for CASSLAGENTEAFF.

Only a few counts were recorded for this clone. V usage is TRBV2 and J usage is TRBJ2-3; D is ambiguous. CDR3 length equals 12 residues. V was clipped by 7 bases and J by 5 bases, with 10 bases between them. Per the germline V gene, CDR1 is SNHLY and CDR2 is FYNNEI. The CDR3 is CASTPERDTQYF. The CDR3 DNA sequence: TGTGCCAGCACTCCGGAGCGAGATACGCAGTATTTT.

This clone was counted between two and nine times. V and J are TRBV7-7 and TRBJ2-1; no firm D call. V lost 1 base to trimming and J lost 9 bases, with 10 bases between them. CDR1 SSHAT and CDR2 FNYEAQ come from the germline V gene (reference sequence). This CDR3 comprises 13 residues. CDR3 protein: CASSLVPVSEQFF. Written as DNA, the CDR3 is TGTGCCAGCAGCTTAGTTCCGGTCAGTGAGCAGTTCTTC.

This clone was picked up a small number of times. This CDR3 is also generated by other DNA sequences in the sample. The CDR3 DNA is TGTGCCAGCAGCTCCTTAGGGACAGGGGCCACCTACAATGAGCAGTTCTTC. Protein: CASSSLGTGATYNEQFF. The chain recombines TRBV5-6 with TRBJ2-1, with TRBD1 matching 10 bases. The CDR3 loop spans 17 amino acids. Unmatched junction bases numbered 8, after V lost 3 bases and J lost 2 bases. Germline V gene lookup returns CDR1 SGHDT and CDR2 YYEEEE.

This clone has a handful of counts. This chain links TRBV27 with TRBJ2-1, with 10 nucleotides matching TRBD2. There are 18 residues in the CDR3. V was clipped by 1 base and J by 6 bases; unmatched bases: 12. The germline CDR1 and CDR2 sequences are MNHEY and SMNVEV (reference sequence). The CDR3, as DNA: TGTGCCAGCAGTTTATTGTCCAGCGGGAGGGCCTGGGGCAATGAGCAGTTCTTC. The encoded protein is CASSLLSSGRAWGNEQFF.

This clone was found a few times. The chain carries TRBV6-1 and TRBJ2-1, with 9 bases aligning to TRBD2. CDR3 size: 15 residues. After removal of 7 bases from V and 4 bases from J, the junction contained 8 bases not matched to a gene. Germline lookup yields CDR1 MNHNS and CDR2 SASEGT. The CDR3 sequence: CASTKAGGGYNEQFF. CDR3 sequence (DNA): TGTGCCAGCACTAAAGCGGGAGGAGGGTACAATGAGCAGTTCTTC.

Many counts were recorded for this clone. The chain is built from TRBV30 and TRBJ2-7; perhaps TRBD2 as D (5 bases). The V and J ends lost 0 bases and 5 bases respectively, with 11 bases between them. The CDR3 is made up of 13 amino acids. In germline, CDR1 is GTSNPN, CDR2 SVGIG (reference sequence). The CDR3 DNA reads as TGTGCCTGGAGTGTCTCGGGGAGCCACGAGCAGTACTTC. It specifies CAWSVSGSHEQYF. The entire variable domain, with the rest obtained from reference TRBV30 and TRBJ2-7, is as follows: SQTIHQWPATLVQPVGSPLSLECTVEGTSNPNLYWYRQAAGRGLQLLFYSVGIGQISSEVPQNLSASRPQDRQFILSSKKLLLSDSGFYLCAWSVSGSHEQYFGPGTRLTVT.

The V call is TRBV7-8, the J call TRBJ1-2; D is unclear. There are 13 residues in the CDR3. V shed 1 base and J shed 3 bases, with 6 bases lying between them. Germline V gene sequence: CDR1 SGHVS, CDR2 FQNEAQ. The CDR3 region is CASSLGTDYGYTF. Written as DNA, the CDR3 is TGTGCCAGCAGCTTAGGCACAGACTATGGCTACACCTTC.

This clone has just a few counts. The V gene is TRBV7-2, the J gene TRBJ2-3; D could derive from TRBD1 or TRBD2 (5 bases each). V dropped 5 bases and J dropped 1 base, with 16 bases sitting between them. Per the germline V gene, CDR1 is SGHTA and CDR2 is FQGNSA. The CDR3 totals 16 residues. The CDR3 reads CASSTAGAEGTDTQYF. The DNA for the CDR3 is TGTGCCAGCAGCACCGCCGGGGCGGAGGGCACAGATACGCAGTATTTT.

This clone was observed a handful of times. The chain has TRBV5-6 and TRBJ1-4, with a tentative D call TRBD1 (5 bases). The CDR3 length is 13 residues. The ends were cut back, 3 bases at V and 4 bases at J, with 7 bases in the middle. Germline CDR1 is SGHDT and CDR2 is YYEEEE. The CDR3 DNA follows: TGTGCCAGCAGCTCCAGGGTTAATGAAAAACTGTTTTTT. Translating it yields CASSSRVNEKLFF.

J is TRBJ2-2 and V is TRBV30; D unclear. The CDR3 consists of 12 residues. The germline gives CDR1 GTSNPN, CDR2 SVGIG (reference sequence). V was pared by 2 bases and J by 6 bases, with 7 bases between. The DNA of the CDR3 is TGTGCCTGGAGTCGGGCGGCCGGGGAGCTGTTTTTT. Translated: CAWSRAAGELFF.

The sample holds a few counts of this clone. The chain couples TRBV4-1 to TRBJ1-1; D gene unclear. Trimming stripped 0 bases from V and 0 bases from J, with 5 bases between. The CDR3 has 14 amino acids. CDR1 and CDR2 from the germline V gene are MGHRA and YSYEKL. The CDR3, as DNA: TGCGCCAGCAGCCAAGATGGCGTGAACACTGAAGCTTTCTTT. Amino acid sequence: CASSQDGVNTEAFF.

Only a few counts were recorded for this clone. The genes are TRBV11-2 and TRBJ2-3; maybe TRBD1 (5 bases). This CDR3 contains 14 residues. Germline CDR1 reads SGHAT; CDR2 reads FQNNGV. The germline V and J ends were trimmed by 4 bases and 4 bases, with 12 bases remaining between them. CDR3 nucleotides: TGTGCCAGCAGCTCGACCTTGGGGCCAGATACGCAGTATTTT. Encoded protein: CASSSTLGPDTQYF.

This clone was found a few times. This CDR3 is CASSSAGYGYTF. In DNA form, the CDR3 reads TGTGCCAGTAGTTCTGCTGGGTACGGCTACACCTTC. V is TRBV19 and J is TRBJ1-2; no clear D. This CDR3 is 12 amino acids long. Trimming removed 5 bases at V and 8 bases at J, with 12 bases between. Looked up from germline, CDR1 is LNHDA and CDR2 is SQIVND (reference sequence).